The 15 T cell receptor beta chains in this list originate from one sample, sequenced in a study of T cells after yellow fever vaccination. MiXCR, applied by TCRdb to the 5' RACE reads, yields one record per CDR3 protein. The sample includes under 400,000 distinct CDR3 sequences, around 10% seen only once; the top ten take more than 15%. The source material was PBMCs, sampled on the day of the first yellow fever vaccination. These receptors all stem from a young man who received the YFV17D yellow fever vaccine.

This clonotype was found a few times. The chain carries TRBV2 and TRBJ1-6; 7 bases are shared with TRBD1. V shed 8 bases, J shed 6 bases, and the junction held 4 bases outside the gene matches. CDR3 length equals 13 residues. CDR1 and CDR2 from the germline V gene are SNHLY and FYNNEI. In nucleotides, the CDR3 is TGTGCCAGCGGACAGGAAGCTAATTCACCCCTCCACTTT. Its translation is CASGQEANSPLHF.

This sequence joins TRBV10-3 and TRBJ2-3; TRBD1 or TRBD2 may be the D gene (5 bases each). This CDR3 is 17 amino acids long. CDR1 and CDR2 from the germline V gene are ENHRY and SYGVKD. Trimming took 1 base from V and 6 from J, leaving 20 bases between them. Here the CDR3 reads CAISEFKGPGTADTQYF. CDR3 sequence (DNA): TGTGCCATCAGTGAGTTTAAGGGCCCGGGGACCGCCGATACGCAGTATTTT.

The chain has TRBV6-1 and TRBJ2-7; TRBD2 matches at 11 bases. V lost 3 bases, J lost 4 bases, and 2 bases stayed unmatched. CDR3 length equals 14 residues. Germline V gene sequence: CDR1 MNHNS, CDR2 SASEGT. CDR3 amino acids: CASSDPSGGYEQYV. The CDR3 DNA reads TGTGCCAGCAGTGACCCTAGCGGGGGGTACGAGCAGTACGTC.

The rearrangement joins TRBV7-6 to TRBJ2-1, with unresolved D. The germline V gene encodes CDR1 SGHVS and CDR2 FNYEAQ. This CDR3 contains 14 residues. The V end was cut by 4 bases, the J end by 5 bases, with 12 bases between. The CDR3 region has the DNA TGTGCCAGCAGCTCCACAGACACCGACAATGAGCAGTTCTTC. Amino acid sequence: CASSSTDTDNEQFF.

This clonotype was counted only a few times. V is TRBV5-1 and J is TRBJ2-1; TRBD1 is a possible D gene (6 bases). The CDR3 totals 15 residues. Germline values: CDR1 SGHRS, CDR2 YFSETQ. Between the trimmed V and J ends, which lost 4 bases and 8 bases, there was a span of 19 bases. The CDR3 DNA follows: TGCGCCAGCAGCCTGAACAGGGATAGCAGCTATGAGCAGTTCTTC. Translating it yields CASSLNRDSSYEQFF.

This clonotype has just a few counts. This chain links TRBV29-1 with TRBJ1-2; TRBD1 agrees at 7 bases. This CDR3 is built from 11 residues. Germline V gives CDR1 SQVTM, CDR2 ANQGSEA. The V segment lost 8 bases and the J segment 4 bases; nucleotides outside the gene matches: 4. DNA for the CDR3: TGCAGCTCCCGGGACAGCTATGGCTACACCTTC. Encoded protein: CSSRDSYGYTF.

The genes are TRBV11-2 and TRBJ2-1, with 7 bases that match TRBD2. The CDR3 contains 14 residues. Unmatched junction bases numbered 6, after V lost 3 bases and J lost 7 bases. Germline V CDR1 and CDR2: SGHAT, FQNNGV. The CDR3 loop is CASSLLSRGNEQFF. CDR3 sequence (DNA): TGTGCCAGCAGCTTGCTATCGCGGGGGAATGAGCAGTTCTTC.

The rearrangement uses TRBV28 and TRBJ1-2; weak D call: TRBD1 (5 bases). Looked up from germline, CDR1 is MDHEN and CDR2 is SYDVKM. V lost 5 bases and J 14 bases, leaving 18 bases between the germline ends. This CDR3 is built from 12 residues. CDR3 region: CASSTTLDTETF. The CDR3 coding sequence is TGTGCCAGCAGTACCACTCTGGACACCGAGACCTTC.

This clonotype was counted between two and nine times. The CDR3 region is CASSLDADRGGTEAFF. The CDR3 coding sequence is TGTGCCAGCAGCTTGGATGCGGACAGGGGGGGCACTGAAGCTTTCTTT. The chain employs TRBV5-5 and TRBJ1-1; 10 nucleotides match TRBD1. This CDR3 is built from 16 residues. V lost 0 bases, J lost 4 bases, and 6 bases stayed unmatched. Germline loops: CDR1 SGHKS, CDR2 YYEKEE (reference sequence).

The table lists this clonotype with a few counts. V and J are TRBV6-1 and TRBJ1-6; D gene ambiguous. V lost 7 bases and J 9 bases, leaving 19 bases between the germline ends. The CDR3 has 15 amino acids. CDR1 and CDR2 (germline): MNHNS, SASEGT. CDR3 nucleotides: TGTGCCAGCAATCCCCGGCCAGCCTCGGGTTCACCCCTCCACTTT. Translated, it gives CASNPRPASGSPLHF.

The chain joins TRBV6-5 to TRBJ2-1, with TRBD1 matching over 7 bases. From germline, CDR1 is MNHEY and CDR2 SVGAGI. Trimming took 2 bases from V and 10 from J; bases not matched to a gene: 8. This CDR3 spans 14 amino acids. The CDR3 DNA is TGTGCCAGCAGTTACGGACAGGCGACTGGGGAGCAGTTCTTC. Protein: CASSYGQATGEQFF.

The genes are TRBV20-1 and TRBJ2-2; possibly TRBD2 for D (5 bases). The CDR3 totals 15 residues. Germline CDR1 is DFQATT and CDR2 is SNEGSKA (reference sequence). Trimming left V 2 bases short and J 7 bases short, with 17 bases between. The CDR3 reads CSARSHSVAYGELFF. The CDR3 DNA follows: TGCAGTGCTAGAAGTCATAGCGTGGCCTACGGGGAGCTGTTTTTT.

This clonotype was picked up a small number of times. This sequence joins TRBV5-1 and TRBJ2-7; a weak D match, TRBD1 (6 bases). Germline V gene data show CDR1 as SGHRS and CDR2 as YFSETQ. The CDR3 is 16 residues long. V shed 2 bases and J shed 1 base, with 16 bases lying between them. CDR3 amino acids: CASSLSGGGHSYEQYF. CDR3 in DNA: TGCGCCAGCAGCTTATCTGGGGGCGGACATTCCTACGAGCAGTACTTC.

This clonotype was recorded a few times. The junction differs from germline at one of its ends, possibly a read error. V is TRBV11-1 and J is TRBJ2-2; D tentatively reads TRBD1 or TRBD2 (5 bases each). This CDR3 has 16 amino acids. In germline, CDR1 is SGHAT, CDR2 FQDESV (reference sequence). CDR3 DNA: TGTGCCAGCAGCTTAGCGACGGGGACGAATACCGGGGAGCTGTTTTTT. It specifies CASSLATGTNTGELFF.

This clonotype was recorded a few times. This rearrangement joins TRBV12-3 or TRBV12-4 to TRBJ2-3, with 8 bases identical to TRBD2. The CDR3 is 15 residues long. The J segment lost 5 bases and the V segment lost 5 bases, leaving 9 bases of the junction unmatched. The CDR3 spells CASSPQTSAGDTQYF. The CDR3 DNA reads as TGTGCCAGCAGTCCCCAGACTAGCGCTGGAGATACGCAGTATTTT.